This T cell receptor beta chain was identified during a study of T-cell memory formation after mild COVID-19. Trimming removed 4 bases at V and 2 bases at J, with 13 bases between. Germline CDR1 SGHKS, CDR2 YYEKEE (reference sequence). The CDR3 extends over 15 amino acids. Libraries for TCRalpha and TCRbeta carried sample barcodes and unique molecular identifiers via 5'RACE. MiXCR was run by TCRdb on the 5' RACE reads, yielding one entry per CDR3 protein. The sample lists roughly 450,000 distinct CDR3 sequences, roughly 20% seen once, with more than 9% in the top ten. Material: PBMCs or a T cell subset sorted from them (not recorded which). This TCR was sampled from an adult woman who had mild COVID-19 (a few samples of this study predate the infection). Cell type and time point are not known. V usage is TRBV5-5 and J usage is TRBJ1-5; tentative D call: TRBD1 (5 bases). CDR3 nucleotide sequence: TGTGCCAGCAGCGGCATTCCGGGGGGCAATCAGCCCCAGCATTTT. It encodes CASSGIPGGNQPQHF.